Following are 6 T cell receptor beta chains from one sample sequenced in a study of read filtering for tumor transcriptome and immune sequencing. The library was built from about 0.4 ug RNA with molecular barcoded adaptors for alpha/delta and beta/gamma chains. TCRdb analysed the reads with MiXCR anew, one entry per CDR3 protein. Of 85,000 or so distinct CDR3 sequences in the sample, about 12% were seen once. Input material: a population of CD138-negative cells sorted from bone marrow. These receptors were taken from a donor at least 40 years old with multiple myeloma.

This clonotype came up many times. The rearrangement joins TRBV20-1 to TRBJ2-7, with 8 bases fitting TRBD2. V lost 0 bases and J lost 5; bases outside the gene matches: 9. Germline V gives CDR1 DFQATT, CDR2 SNEGSKA (reference sequence). The CDR3 contains 15 residues. CDR3 region: CSARDPSGRSNEQYF. The CDR3 DNA follows: TGCAGTGCTAGAGATCCGAGCGGGAGAAGCAACGAGCAGTACTTC.

This clonotype has ten or more counts. The chain combines TRBV29-1 with TRBJ2-7, with TRBD1 matching 10 bases. The trim removed 7 bases at V and 7 bases at J, leaving 7 bases unmatched. Germline V gene sequence: CDR1 SQVTM, CDR2 ANQGSEA. The CDR3 consists of 12 residues. The DNA for the CDR3 is TGCAGCGCCTGGACAGGGGGGTCGGAGCAGTACTTC. Translated: CSAWTGGSEQYF.

This clonotype was counted between two and nine times. V gene TRBV7-2 combines with J gene TRBJ2-7; D is undetermined. Trimming took 8 bases from V and 7 from J, leaving 15 bases between them. This CDR3 comprises 12 residues. Germline CDR1 and CDR2: SGHTA and FQGNSA. The CDR3 DNA is TGTGCCAGCTCATCCCCGGGCCCTGAGCAGTACTTC. As protein: CASSSPGPEQYF. Complete variable domain (other parts from reference TRBV7-2 and TRBJ2-7): GAGVSQSPSNKVTEKGKDVELRCDPISGHTALYWYRQSLGQGLEFLIYFQGNSAPDKSGLPSDRFSAERTGGSVSTLTIQRTQQEDSAVYLCASSSPGPEQYFGPGTRLTVT.

The sample holds many counts of this clonotype. The J gene is TRBJ1-1, the V gene TRBV6-5; no reliable D call. V was shortened by 0 bases and J by 8 bases, with 13 bases between the two germline ends. Looked up from germline, CDR1 is MNHEY and CDR2 is SVGAGI. This CDR3 comprises 14 residues. The CDR3 here is CASSYSAHGPEAFF. As DNA, the CDR3 is TGTGCCAGCAGTTACTCAGCTCACGGCCCGGAAGCTTTCTTT.

At least ten counts were recorded for this clonotype. The V and J genes are TRBV7-8 and TRBJ1-1; D may be TRBD1 (5 bases). The CDR3 extends over 15 amino acids. V lost 3 bases and J lost 1, with 12 bases in between. Germline lookup yields CDR1 SGHVS and CDR2 FQNEAQ. CDR3 sequence: CASSLGQGSNTEAFF. CDR3 DNA sequence: TGTGCCAGCAGCTTGGGGCAGGGTTCGAACACTGAAGCTTTCTTT.

In its sample, this clonotype was seen many times. J is TRBJ2-3 and V is TRBV10-3; no firm D call. CDR1 is ENHRY, CDR2 SYGVKD, per germline. The CDR3 spans 14 residues. V lost 3 bases, J lost 5 bases, and 12 bases lay in between. CDR3 DNA: TGTGCCATCAGTGATGAGCCGGACCTAGATACGCAGTATTTT. The encoded protein is CAISDEPDLDTQYF.